The T cell receptor (beta chain) under discussion was sequenced for a study of T cell responses to AZD1222 COVID-19 vaccine. Sequencing used immunoSEQ multiplex PCR; TCRdb keeps in-frame clones, though not all of them. The table has some 92,000 clones, roughly 90% seen once. V was pared by 4 bases and J by 8 bases, with 6 bases of the junction left unmatched. This CDR3 region has 13 residues. In germline, CDR1 is SGHVS, CDR2 FQNEAQ. The sequence derives from an adult in good health. The material was peripheral blood, obtained on day 0 of AZD1222 vaccination. The chain links TRBV7-8 to TRBJ1-2, with 8 positions matching TRBD1. The CDR3 DNA sequence: TGTGCCAGCAGCTCAGACAGGGGCAAAGGCTACACCTTC. Translation: CASSSDRGKGYTF.